One sample yielded the 27 T cell receptor beta chains listed below, sequenced in a study of T cell clonality in common variable immunodeficiency. Here immunoSEQ multiplex PCR was the method, and the copy in TCRdb shows in-frame clones only, minus some. There are around 50,000 clones in the sample, none observed a single time. Input material: peripheral blood mononuclear cells. Receptor source: a person aged 18-70 years in good health.

At least ten counts were recorded for this clone. The read ends 3 residues before the CDR3 terminus; that terminus is restored from the germline J gene. The V and J genes are TRBV7-9 and TRBJ2-1; TRBD2 might be the D (5 bases). V lost 4 bases and J lost 5, with 12 bases in between. This CDR3 has 14 residues. CDR1 and CDR2 (germline): SEHNR, FQNEAQ (reference sequence). CDR3 sequence reads: CASSSLSTNNEQFF. CDR3 DNA (partial): TGTGCCAGCAGCTCCCTCTCGACTAACAATGAG.

This clone was seen more than once but under ten times. The sequence runs out 3 residues before the end of the CDR3; the remainder is reconstructed from the germline J gene. The J gene is TRBJ2-7, the V gene TRBV11-2, with no clear D. CDR1 SGHAT and CDR2 FQNNGV come from the germline V gene. The CDR3 runs 14 residues. V dropped 1 base and J dropped 4 bases, with 11 bases sitting between them. Incomplete CDR3 DNA: TGTGCCAGCAGCTTAGGCCTGAACTCGTACGAG. This sequence encodes CASSLGLNSYE. The complete CDR3 sequence is CASSLGLNSYEQYF.

As regards this clone: The CDR3 goes on 3 residues after the read ends, and that part is filled in from the germline J gene. V gene TRBV19 combines with J gene TRBJ1-5; D gene unclear. The CDR3 loop spans 14 amino acids. Germline V gene data show CDR1 as LNHDA and CDR2 as SQIVND (reference sequence). V shed 6 bases and J shed 4 bases, with 13 bases lying between them. CDR3 residues: CASRSGYRNQPQHF. The covered CDR3 bases are TGTGCCAGTAGATCAGGTTATAGGAATCAGCCC.

This clone was counted many times. The sequenced fragment ends 3 residues before the CDR3 boundary, so the rest is inferred from the germline J gene. J is TRBJ2-3 and V is TRBV20-1, with 7 nucleotides matching TRBD2. With 3 bases clipped from V and 6 bases from J, the junction kept 0 bases outside the gene matches. Germline assignment: CDR1 DFQATT and CDR2 SNEGSKA (reference sequence). The CDR3 loop spans 11 amino acids. CDR3 in amino acids: CSARGGDTQYF. Partial CDR3 DNA: TGCAGTGCTAGGGGGGGGGATACG.

This clone has at least ten counts. Coverage ceases 3 residues before the CDR3 finishes, and the germline J gene fills in the end. The genes are TRBV5-1 and TRBJ2-3; 13 nucleotides agree with TRBD2. The J segment lost 2 bases and the V segment lost 0 bases, leaving 6 bases of the junction unmatched. The length of the CDR3 is 18 residues. Germline CDR1 and CDR2: SGHRS and YFSETQ. CDR3 bases read: TGCGCCAGCAGCTTGGAACTAGCGGGAGGGTTCTTCACAGATACG. Amino acids: CASSLELAGGFFTDT. The CDR3 in full is CASSLELAGGFFTDTQYF.

This clone came up a few times. The read falls 3 residues short of the CDR3 end, and the missing part is taken from the germline J gene. V usage is TRBV5-6 and J usage is TRBJ2-7, with 7 bases lining up with TRBD2. Germline V gives CDR1 SGHDT, CDR2 YYEEEE. V dropped 2 bases and J dropped 0; count of bases not matched to a gene: 2. This CDR3 is built from 14 residues. The covered CDR3 bases are TGTGCCAGCAGCTTCGGGACTACCTCCTACGAG. Translating gives CASSFGTTSYE. The whole CDR3 region reads CASSFGTTSYEQYF.

This clone came up many times. The read ends 3 residues before the CDR3 terminus; that terminus is restored from the germline J gene. The rearrangement joins TRBV20-1 to TRBJ2-6, with 10 bases aligning to TRBD1. In germline, CDR1 is DFQATT, CDR2 SNEGSKA (reference sequence). The ends lost 3 bases at V and 2 bases at J; junction bases unmatched: 4. The CDR3 covers 16 residues. CDR3 bases read: TGCAGTGCTAGGGACAGGGGGGATGCTGGGGCCAACGTC. As protein: CSARDRGDAGANV. Given in full, the CDR3 is CSARDRGDAGANVLTF.

This clone was counted at least ten times. From the germline J gene comes the end of the CDR3, since the read stops 3 residues before it. The chain employs TRBV19 and TRBJ1-2; unclear D gene. V lost 9 bases, J lost 4 bases, and 18 bases lay in between. From germline, CDR1 is LNHDA and CDR2 SQIVND (reference sequence). CDR3 size: 14 residues. The DNA read from the CDR3 is TGTGCCAGCACACGCGCGGGAGCGTCCTATGGC. It codes for CASTRAGASYG. The entire CDR3 protein is CASTRAGASYGYTF.

Many counts were recorded for this clone. Incomplete CDR3 DNA: TGTGCCAGCTCACCAGGACTAGCGGGAGTGTCAGATACG. It specifies CASSPGLAGVSDT. The whole CDR3 sequence reads CASSPGLAGVSDTQYF. The chain joins TRBV18 to TRBJ2-3; 13 bases are shared with TRBD2. The CDR3 end falls 3 residues outside the read, so it is completed with the germline J gene. The junction had 3 bases not matched to a gene; V was cut back by 2 bases and J by 4 bases. This CDR3 region has 16 residues. The germline V gene has CDR1 KGHSH and CDR2 LQKENI.

There are many counts of this clone. CDR3 DNA, as far as it was read: TGTGCCTGGAGTCGGGACAGGGAATACGAG. It translates to CAWSRDREYE. The whole CDR3 is CAWSRDREYEQYF. The chain has TRBV30 and TRBJ2-7; 9 bases match TRBD1. The CDR3 end falls 3 residues outside the read, so it is completed with the germline J gene. The germline gives CDR1 GTSNPN, CDR2 SVGIG (reference sequence). The CDR3 is 13 amino acids. J lost 4 bases, V lost 2 bases, and 3 bases had no gene match. Full variable domain (missing parts from reference TRBV30 and TRBJ2-7): SQTIHQWPATLVQPVGSPLSLECTVEGTSNPNLYWYRQAAGRGLQLLFYSVGIGQISSEVPQNLSASRPQDRQFILSSKKLLLSDSGFYLCAWSRDREYEQYFGPGTRLTVT.

Regarding this clone: Coverage ceases 3 residues before the CDR3 finishes, and the germline J gene fills in the end. This chain connects TRBV18 to TRBJ2-7; maybe TRBD2 (5 bases). Trimming removed 6 bases at V and 5 bases at J, with 14 bases between. The CDR3 runs 13 residues. CDR1 is KGHSH and CDR2 is LQKENI in the germline V gene. The CDR3 reads CASSPGAEDEQYF. The CDR3 DNA, read in part, is TGTGCCAGCTCTCCCGGTGCGGAGGACGAG.

This clone was recorded many times. The read ends 3 residues shy of where the CDR3 ends; the end is completed using the germline J gene. This chain connects TRBV7-9 to TRBJ2-7; D might be TRBD2 (5 bases). The CDR3 totals 15 residues. Germline-derived CDR1 and CDR2 are SEHNR and FQNEAQ (reference sequence). Trimming cost V 0 bases and J 6 bases, with 15 bases left between them. CDR3 in amino acids: CASSLAASGYSEQYF. The sequenced part of the CDR3 DNA is TGTGCCAGCAGCTTAGCCGCCAGCGGCTACAGCGAG.

This clone was found many times. The read comes to an end 3 residues before the CDR3 does, leaving the germline J gene to fill in the end. The chain joins TRBV6-2 or TRBV6-3 to TRBJ1-5, with D hard to call. Germline V gene lookup returns CDR1 MNHEY and CDR2 SVGEGT. This CDR3 region has 12 residues. Trimming shortened V by 6 bases and J by 6 bases, and 9 bases separated the two germline ends. The CDR3 bases that were read are TGTGCCAGCAGGGTTGGCTCTCAGCCC. Its protein is CASRVGSQP. The complete CDR3 reads CASRVGSQPQHF.

This clone has a count of ten or more. Sequencing ends 3 residues short of the CDR3 end; the germline J gene provides the rest. The rearrangement joins TRBV20-1 to TRBJ2-3; 7 bases line up with TRBD1. The germline V gene has CDR1 DFQATT and CDR2 SNEGSKA (reference sequence). The CDR3 totals 15 residues. V was pared by 5 bases and J by 1 base, with 9 bases of the junction left unmatched. The CDR3 DNA, read in part, is TGCAGTGCTCCGGACAGGAAAGGGGGCACAGATACG. This gives the protein CSAPDRKGGTDT. The whole CDR3 sequence is CSAPDRKGGTDTQYF.

In regard to this clone: From the germline J gene comes the end of the CDR3, since the read stops 3 residues before it. The chain joins TRBV7-8 to TRBJ1-3; D gene ambiguous. The CDR3 runs 12 residues. Germline loops: CDR1 SGHVS, CDR2 FQNEAQ. The CDR3 reads CASSSKTSGIYF. Partial CDR3 DNA: TGTGCCAGCAGCTCCAAGACTAGCGGC.

There are a few counts of this clone. The read finishes 3 residues shy of the CDR3 end, and the germline J gene is used to complete it. V is TRBV18 and J is TRBJ2-1, with TRBD1 matching over 7 bases. CDR1 and CDR2 from the germline V gene are KGHSH and LQKENI. The J segment lost 7 bases and the V segment lost 2 bases, leaving 2 bases of the junction unmatched. The CDR3 has 13 amino acids. This CDR3 reads CASSPDRANEQFF. CDR3 bases read: TGTGCCAGCTCACCAGACAGGGCAAATGAG.

This clone was recorded many times. This CDR3 reads CASSLAGMAGVDTQYF. The CDR3 DNA, read in part, is TGTGCCAGCAGCTTAGCAGGGATGGCGGGAGTCGATACG. The gene calls are TRBV7-2 and TRBJ2-3, with 7 bases matching TRBD2. The read is 3 residues too short to cover the CDR3 end, so that end is filled in from the germline J gene. Trimming cost V 0 bases and J 6 bases; bases outside gene matches: 9. CDR3 size: 16 residues. CDR1 SGHTA and CDR2 FQGNSA come from the germline V gene.

This clone was seen many times. The CDR3 is cut off 3 residues early in the read; its end comes from the germline J gene. The chain has TRBV20-1 and TRBJ1-4; D ambiguous. Trimming shortened V by 1 base and J by 7 bases, and 16 bases separated the two germline ends. The length of the CDR3 is 15 residues. Germline-derived CDR1 and CDR2 are DFQATT and SNEGSKA (reference sequence). CDR3 loop: CSARGLKSSFEKLFF. The sequenced part of the CDR3 DNA is TGCAGTGCTAGAGGCCTGAAAAGCTCCTTTGAAAAA.

At least ten counts were recorded for this clone. The read terminates 3 residues ahead of where the CDR3 ends, so the germline J gene completes it. The rearrangement uses TRBV28 and TRBJ2-7; D may be TRBD2 (6 bases). V gave up 6 bases and J gave up 3 bases, with 27 bases separating them. CDR1 is MDHEN and CDR2 is SYDVKM in the germline V gene. The CDR3 extends over 18 amino acids. CDR3 protein: CASSPHKAGSRKHYEQYF. The sequenced part of the CDR3 DNA is TGTGCCAGCAGCCCTCACAAAGCGGGTTCTAGAAAACACTACGAG. Full variable domain (remainder filled in from reference TRBV28 and TRBJ2-7): DVKVTQSSRYLVKRTGEKVFLECVQDMDHENMFWYRQDPGLGLRLIYFSYDVKMKEKGDIPEGYSVSREKKERFSLILESASTNQTSMYLCASSPHKAGSRKHYEQYFGPGTRLTVT.

This clone was recorded a few times. The CDR3 goes on 3 residues after the read ends, and that part is filled in from the germline J gene. The chain carries TRBV6-1 and TRBJ1-2; TRBD1 might be the D (5 bases). V lost 2 bases and J lost 0, with 13 bases in between. Per the germline V gene, CDR1 is MNHNS and CDR2 is SASEGT. CDR3 length equals 16 residues. CDR3 in amino acids: CASSERGRIANYGYTF. The sequenced part of the CDR3 DNA is TGTGCCAGCAGTGAAAGGGGCCGAATAGCTAACTATGGC.

Many counts were recorded for this clone. The observed sequence ends 3 residues before the CDR3 terminus, with the missing tail filled in from the germline J gene. V and J are TRBV5-1 and TRBJ2-7, with D tentatively TRBD1 or TRBD2 (6 bases each). V lost 1 base and J 5 bases, leaving 16 bases between the germline ends. This CDR3 contains 15 residues. Germline CDR1 is SGHRS and CDR2 is YFSETQ. The CDR3 bases that were read are TGCGCCAGCAGCTTGACCGCAGGGGAGGCCCACGAG. Protein sequence: CASSLTAGEAHE. The complete CDR3 sequence is CASSLTAGEAHEQYF.

Ten or more counts support this clone. The sequence runs out 3 residues before the end of the CDR3; the remainder is reconstructed from the germline J gene. The rearrangement joins TRBV29-1 to TRBJ2-2; a possible D gene is TRBD1 (5 bases). Germline V CDR1 and CDR2: SQVTM, ANQGSEA. V was pared by 3 bases and J by 0 bases, with 8 bases between. The CDR3 loop spans 14 amino acids. CDR3 bases read: TGCAGCGTTGAGGGGCCAGCGAACACCGGGGAG. This codes for CSVEGPANTGE. The CDR3 in its entirety is CSVEGPANTGELFF.

This clone was detected many times. The read ends 3 residues early relative to the CDR3; the germline J gene fills the gap. The V call is TRBV28, the J call TRBJ1-1, with 7 nucleotides matching TRBD1. The CDR3 consists of 14 residues. Germline lookup yields CDR1 MDHEN and CDR2 SYDVKM. The V gene end was trimmed by 6 bases and the J gene end by 1 base; junction bases not matched to a gene: 5. The CDR3 spells CASSLQGKNTEAFF. CDR3 DNA, as far as it was read: TGTGCCAGCAGCCTACAGGGGAAGAACACTGAA. Filled out from reference TRBV28 and TRBJ1-1, the complete variable domain reads DVKVTQSSRYLVKRTGEKVFLECVQDMDHENMFWYRQDPGLGLRLIYFSYDVKMKEKGDIPEGYSVSREKKERFSLILESASTNQTSMYLCASSLQGKNTEAFFGQGTRLTVV.

This clone was counted many times. The read ends 3 residues shy of where the CDR3 ends; the end is completed using the germline J gene. This chain links TRBV18 with TRBJ2-7; 7 nucleotides agree with TRBD2. The length of the CDR3 is 14 residues. Looked up from germline, CDR1 is KGHSH and CDR2 is LQKENI. The V gene end was trimmed by 2 bases and the J gene end by 6 bases; junction bases not matched to a gene: 7. The CDR3 is CASSPYSGIGEQYF. The sequenced part of the CDR3 DNA is TGTGCCAGCTCACCATACAGCGGGATAGGCGAG.

This clone came up many times. The CDR3 here is CASSSQAGRGNIQYF. The sequenced part of the CDR3 DNA is TGTGCCAGCAGCTCTCAAGCGGGACGCGGAAACATT. The chain links TRBV7-2 to TRBJ2-4; 7 nucleotides match TRBD2. From the germline J gene comes the end of the CDR3, since the read stops 3 residues before it. After removal of 4 bases from V and 6 bases from J, the junction contained 9 bases not matched to a gene. CDR3 length: 15 residues. Germline CDR1 reads SGHTA; CDR2 reads FQGNSA.

This clone was detected many times. The read gets to within 3 residues of the CDR3 end, and the germline J gene fills in the rest. This chain links TRBV7-9 with TRBJ1-5; no clear D gene. The V gene lost 5 bases and the J gene lost 2 bases, with 13 bases spanning the gap. Germline assignment: CDR1 SEHNR and CDR2 FQNEAQ (reference sequence). This CDR3 comprises 15 residues. The covered CDR3 bases are TGTGCCAGCAGCCGACTAACGGCGGGCAATCAGCCC. Its protein product is CASSRLTAGNQP. The full CDR3 protein reads CASSRLTAGNQPQHF.

In its sample, this clone was seen many times. The observed sequence ends 3 residues before the CDR3 terminus, with the missing tail filled in from the germline J gene. The chain carries TRBV5-1 and TRBJ2-7, with 8 bases matching TRBD2. With 0 bases clipped from V and 1 base from J, the junction kept 3 bases outside the gene matches. CDR3 size: 15 residues. From germline, CDR1 is SGHRS and CDR2 YFSETQ. CDR3: CASSLGREESYEQYF. The part of the CDR3 DNA that was read is TGCGCCAGCAGCTTGGGGCGGGAGGAGTCCTACGAG.